This is a list of T cell receptor beta chains from one sample in a study of blood T cell repertoires in COVID-19. Clones were sequenced by immunoSEQ multiplex PCR, and TCRdb holds only the in-frame ones, with some missing. The sample comprises over 400,000 clones, 88% of which are singletons, and around 7.9% rests with the top ten. The specimen was PBMCs or T cells enriched from blood (not recorded which). These receptors came from an older woman who had recovered from COVID-19. Each CDR3 is given with its conserved first and last residue. D genes are given only for firm matches. Size is stated for part of the rows, as once, few or many counts, or as a class when the clone is expanded.

few,TRBJ1-1,TRBV19,TRBD1,TGTGCCAGTAAATTGTCGGACAGGGCGAACACTGAAGCTTTCTTT,CASKLSDRANTEAFF
-,TRBJ1-4,TRBV2,TRBD1,TGTGCCAGCTCCGGGACAGCTAATGAAAAACTGTTTTTT,CASSGTANEKLFF
-,TRBJ2-7,TRBV6-1,TRBD1,TGTGCCAGCAGGGAAACCGGGACAGGGGGCTCCTACGAGCAGTACTTC,CASRETGTGGSYEQYF
-,TRBJ1-2,TRBV9,TRBD1,TGTGCCAGCAGCGCTTACCTAATAGGGGGCCAGAACTATGGCTACACCTTC,CASSAYLIGGQNYGYTF
-,TRBJ2-1,TRBV5-1,TRBD2,TGCGCCAGCAGCTTAATATCGGGGGGACTCTACAATGAGCAGTTCTTC,CASSLISGGLYNEQFF
few,TRBJ2-7,TRBV6-5,TRBD2,TGTGCCAGCGATTCGGGACTAGCGTCGTACGAGCAGTACTTC,CASDSGLASYEQYF
-,TRBJ2-3,TRBV10-3,TRBD2,TGTGCCACCATAGCGGGGGGTACAGATACGCAGTATTTT,CATIAGGTDTQYF
few,TRBJ2-2,TRBV2,-,TGTGCCAGCAGTGACCTCGGGGAGCTGTTTTTT,CASSDLGELFF
-,TRBJ1-2,TRBV5-1,-,TGCGCCAGCAGCCCAGACAGGAACTATGGCTACACCTTC,CASSPDRNYGYTF
-,TRBJ2-3,TRBV5-1,TRBD1,TGCGCCAGCAGCCATGACGGGACAGGGACCGATACGCAGTATTTT,CASSHDGTGTDTQYF
-,TRBJ2-3,TRBV6-5,TRBD1,TGTGCCACCCGAACAGGGGTATACACAGATACGCAGTATTTT,CATRTGVYTDTQYF
-,TRBJ1-6,TRBV2,-,TGTGCCAGCAGTGACCTCGGGACTAGTAATTCACCCCTCCACTTT,CASSDLGTSNSPLHF
-,TRBJ1-1,TRBV7-6,-,TGTGCCAGCAGCTTAGGTTTTTTAGCCATGAACACTGAAGCTTTCTTT,CASSLGFLAMNTEAFF
-,TRBJ1-1,TRBV2,-,TGTGCCAGCAGTGAATGGTTAGGACTAGGCACTGAAGCTTTCTTT,CASSEWLGLGTEAFF
-,TRBJ2-5,TRBV28,TRBD2,TGTGCCAGCAGTTTGATGCTAGCGGGGGAAGAGACCCAGTACTTC,CASSLMLAGEETQYF
once,TRBJ1-2,TRBV2,-,TGTGCCAGCAGTGAAGGGTCCGGTCTCTATGGCTACACCTTC,CASSEGSGLYGYTF
-,TRBJ1-2,TRBV3-1/TRBV3-2,TRBD1,TGTGCCAGCAGCAACAGAACAGGGGGCGGCGGCTACACCTTC,CASSNRTGGGGYTF
-,TRBJ1-1,TRBV7-2,-,TGTGCCAGCTCCCCGTTCGCAGGGGTCCCCACTGAAGCTTTCTTT,CASSPFAGVPTEAFF
-,TRBJ1-5,TRBV6-5,-,TGTGCCAGCAGTTACTCGGTCGAGGGCCAGCCCCAGCATTTT,CASSYSVEGQPQHF
once,TRBJ1-6,TRBV7-2,-,TGTGCCAGCAGCCGCGGGGACCGCTTTAATTCACCCCTCCACTTT,CASSRGDRFNSPLHF
once,TRBJ2-2,TRBV10-3,TRBD1,TGTGCCATCCGGCTGGTCGGACAGGGGAGTAACACCGGGGAGCTGTTTTTT,CAIRLVGQGSNTGELFF
-,TRBJ2-3,TRBV19,-,TGTGCCAGTAACCTAGGTCGAAGCACAGATACGCAGTATTTT,CASNLGRSTDTQYF
-,TRBJ2-2,TRBV7-2,-,TGTGCCAGCAGCTTAGCCGGCGGTCCGAAGACCGGGGAGCTGTTTTTT,CASSLAGGPKTGELFF
-,TRBJ2-2,TRBV2,-,TGTGCCAGCAGTGAATGGACAGCCGCGAACACCGGGGAGCTGTTTTTT,CASSEWTAANTGELFF
-,TRBJ1-1,TRBV11-2,-,TGTGCCAGCAGCCCCTTCGCCCAGGGTCGAACTGAAGCTTTCTTT,CASSPFAQGRTEAFF
-,TRBJ1-4,TRBV2,-,TGTGCCAGCAGTCAGTGGGAAAAACTGTTTTTT,CASSQWEKLFF
once,TRBJ1-5,TRBV2,-,TGTGCCAGCAGTGAAGATAGGGCGGCAGGGCAACAGCCCCAGCATTTT,CASSEDRAAGQQPQHF
once,TRBJ2-2,TRBV24-1,TRBD2,TGTGCCACCAGTGACCTGGGGGGGTTTGGCGGGGAGCTGTTTTTT,CATSDLGGFGGELFF
-,TRBJ2-1,TRBV27,TRBD2,TGTGCCAGCAGTTTCGCTAGCGGGGGCGCTAGGAGGAATGAGCAGTTCTTC,CASSFASGGARRNEQFF
-,TRBJ1-6,TRBV6-5,-,TGTGCCAGCAGTTACCGGACAAGGGGGGGGGATTCACCCCTCCACTTT,CASSYRTRGGDSPLHF
-,TRBJ2-5,TRBV3-1/TRBV3-2,TRBD1,TGTGCCAGCACCTTAATGACAGGGGGAGAGACCCAGTACTTC,CASTLMTGGETQYF
-,TRBJ1-1,TRBV24-1,-,TGTGCCACCAGTGATGCCGAGGGGGGGCGTACCATGAACACTGAAGCTTTCTTT,CATSDAEGGRTMNTEAFF
-,TRBJ1-2,TRBV5-1,TRBD1,TGCGCCACTAAGGACAGGGGTTATGGCTACACCTTC,CATKDRGYGYTF
-,TRBJ1-3,TRBV5-1,-,TGCGCCAGCAGGTTGACCTTCACGAGGGAAAGCTCTGGAAACACCATATATTTT,CASRLTFTRESSGNTIYF
-,TRBJ1-1,TRBV29-1,TRBD1,TGCAGCGTGGACAGGGGCCTCGAAGCTTTCTTT,CSVDRGLEAFF
once,TRBJ1-2,TRBV30,TRBD1,TGTGCCTGGAGTAGGACAGGAGGATATGGCTACACCTTC,CAWSRTGGYGYTF
-,TRBJ2-3,TRBV24-1,TRBD1,TGTGCCACCAGTGCCTCCGGGACAGGGAGAGAAGATACGCAGTATTTT,CATSASGTGREDTQYF
few,TRBJ2-1,TRBV3-1/TRBV3-2,TRBD2,TGTGCCAGCAGCCTTGGACTAGCGGGGTACAATGAGCAGTTCTTC,CASSLGLAGYNEQFF
few,TRBJ1-2,TRBV4-1,TRBD1,TGCGCCAGCAGCCAAGTACAGGGACAGGGGTATGGCTACACCTTC,CASSQVQGQGYGYTF
-,TRBJ2-3,TRBV6-4,TRBD1,TGTGCCAGCAGGGAGACAGGGGGCTCGGATACGCAGTATTTT,CASRETGGSDTQYF
-,TRBJ1-4,TRBV5-1,-,TGCGCCAGTCGGGCGACAGGATTGGGCGGAAAACTGTTTTTT,CASRATGLGGKLFF
-,TRBJ1-2,TRBV5-1,TRBD1,TGCGCCAGCGGGACAGGGGGCGAAATTGGGTATGGCTACACCTTC,CASGTGGEIGYGYTF
-,TRBJ1-4,TRBV6-1,-,TGTGCCAGCAGTGAAGCCCCCCCGGTGGGGGCCGCAACTAATGAAAAACTGTTTTTT,CASSEAPPVGAATNEKLFF
-,TRBJ2-3,TRBV5-1,TRBD2,TGCGCCAGCAGCGTCTCCGGGGGGGCCCCAGATACGCAGTATTTT,CASSVSGGAPDTQYF
-,TRBJ1-3,TRBV5-1,-,TGCGCCAGCAGCTCCGCCGGGGGATCTGGAAACACCATATATTTT,CASSSAGGSGNTIYF
-,TRBJ2-2,TRBV18,-,TGTGCCAGCTCACCATTTTCAGGGGACACCGGGGAGCTGTTTTTT,CASSPFSGDTGELFF
-,TRBJ2-3,TRBV18,-,TGTGCCAGCTCACCTACTGTAATGCGACAGACCACAGATACGCAGTATTTT,CASSPTVMRQTTDTQYF
-,TRBJ1-6,TRBV6-5,TRBD1,TGTGCCAGCAGTCTACAGACAGGGGGTCTATCACCCCTCCACTTT,CASSLQTGGLSPLHF
-,TRBJ2-7,TRBV7-9,TRBD1,TGTGCCAGCAGCGCCGGTTTTACAGGGGCCCAAAACATCTTC,CASSAGFTGAQNIF
-,TRBJ1-1,TRBV5-1,-,TGCGCCAGCAGCTTGGCCATGGGGTTAGGGGGAACTGAAGCTTTCTTT,CASSLAMGLGGTEAFF
-,TRBJ1-1,TRBV18,-,TGTGCCAGCTCACCAACAGGGCTGAACACTGAAGCTTTCTTT,CASSPTGLNTEAFF
-,TRBJ1-5,TRBV2,-,TGTGCCAGCAGTCCCGTTGCCAGTCACCAGCCCCAGCATTTT,CASSPVASHQPQHF
-,TRBJ2-3,TRBV11-2,TRBD2,TGTGCCAGCAGCCCGAAACTAGCGGGGGGGCGGAACACAGATACGCAGTATTTT,CASSPKLAGGRNTDTQYF
-,TRBJ2-7,TRBV27,-,TGTGCCAGCAGTCCCATCCCAATACTAGTGCCGCGCTACGAGCAGTACTTC,CASSPIPILVPRYEQYF
-,TRBJ2-2,TRBV7-8,-,TGTGCCAGCAGCTTAGATCCGGGTCTGCACACCGGGGAGCTGTTTTTT,CASSLDPGLHTGELFF